This T cell receptor beta chain was captured in a study of technical replicates of blood from a few donors. J lost 9 bases, V lost 4 bases, and 12 bases had no gene match. This CDR3 has 16 residues. CDR1 is MNHEY and CDR2 is SVGAGI in the germline V gene. Method: immunoSEQ multiplex PCR; TCRdb's copy keeps in-frame clones and lacks some. The table records about 56,000 clones, 90% to 95% of them present only once. The chain is built from TRBV6-5 and TRBJ2-2, with 9 positions matching TRBD2. The sample comprised PBMCs. The sequence was obtained from a human donor in good health. Some clones in this sample may be carry-over from other donors' samples. The CDR3 is CASSFHTRGGPRELFF. The DNA of the CDR3 is TGTGCCAGCAGTTTCCATACGCGGGGGGGCCCTCGGGAGCTGTTTTTT.